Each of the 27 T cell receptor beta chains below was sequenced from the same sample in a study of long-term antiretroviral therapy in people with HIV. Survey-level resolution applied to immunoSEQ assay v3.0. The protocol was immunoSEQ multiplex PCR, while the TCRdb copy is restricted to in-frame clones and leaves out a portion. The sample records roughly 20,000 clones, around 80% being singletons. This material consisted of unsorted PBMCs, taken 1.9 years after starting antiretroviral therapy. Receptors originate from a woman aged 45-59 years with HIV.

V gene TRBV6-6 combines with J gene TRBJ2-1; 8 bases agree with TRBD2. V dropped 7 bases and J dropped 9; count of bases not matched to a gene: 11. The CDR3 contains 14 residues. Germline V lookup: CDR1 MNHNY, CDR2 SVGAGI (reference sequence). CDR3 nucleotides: TGTGCCAGCACCATGGAGCCGGCGGGGGGTGAGCAGTTCTTC. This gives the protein CASTMEPAGGEQFF.

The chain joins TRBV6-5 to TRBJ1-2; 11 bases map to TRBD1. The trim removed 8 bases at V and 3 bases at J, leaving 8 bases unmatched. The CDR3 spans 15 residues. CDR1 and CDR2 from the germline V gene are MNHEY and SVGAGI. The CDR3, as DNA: TGTGCCAGCTCCGGGACAGGGGGTTTAGACTATGGCTACACCTTC. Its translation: CASSGTGGLDYGYTF.

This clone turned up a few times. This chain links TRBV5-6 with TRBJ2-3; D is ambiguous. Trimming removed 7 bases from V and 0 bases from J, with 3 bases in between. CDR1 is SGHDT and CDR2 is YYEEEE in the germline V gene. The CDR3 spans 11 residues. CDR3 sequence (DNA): TGTGCCAGCGCTAGCACAGATACGCAGTATTTT. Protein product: CASASTDTQYF.

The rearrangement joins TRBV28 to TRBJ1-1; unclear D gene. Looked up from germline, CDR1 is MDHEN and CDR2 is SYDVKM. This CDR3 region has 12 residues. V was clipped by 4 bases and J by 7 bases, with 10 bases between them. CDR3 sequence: CASSWMVGEAFF. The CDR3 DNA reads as TGTGCCAGCAGTTGGATGGTCGGTGAAGCTTTCTTT.

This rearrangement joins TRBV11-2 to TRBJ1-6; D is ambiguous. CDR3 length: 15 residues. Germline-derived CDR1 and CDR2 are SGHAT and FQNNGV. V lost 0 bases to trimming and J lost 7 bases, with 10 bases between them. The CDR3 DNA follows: TGTGCCAGCAGCTTAGAGGACTATCCGAATTCACCCCTCCACTTT. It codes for CASSLEDYPNSPLHF.

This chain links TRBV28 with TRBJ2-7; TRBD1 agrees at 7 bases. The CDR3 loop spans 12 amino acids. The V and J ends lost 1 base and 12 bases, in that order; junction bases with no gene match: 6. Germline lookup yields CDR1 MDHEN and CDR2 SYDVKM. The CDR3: CASSLYRGPPYF. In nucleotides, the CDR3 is TGTGCCAGCAGTTTATACAGGGGACCTCCGTACTTC.

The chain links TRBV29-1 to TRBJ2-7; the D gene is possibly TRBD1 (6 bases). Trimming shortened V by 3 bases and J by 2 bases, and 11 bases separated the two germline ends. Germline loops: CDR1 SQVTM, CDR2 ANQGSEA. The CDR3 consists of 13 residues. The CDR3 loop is CSVDSGTTYEQYF. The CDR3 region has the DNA TGCAGCGTTGACTCCGGGACAACCTACGAGCAGTACTTC.

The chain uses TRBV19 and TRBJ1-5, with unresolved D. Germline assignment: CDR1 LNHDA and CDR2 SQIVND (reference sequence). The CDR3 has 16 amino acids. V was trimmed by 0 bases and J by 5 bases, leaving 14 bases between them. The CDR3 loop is CASSIDLLRFDQPQHF. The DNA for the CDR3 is TGTGCCAGTAGTATAGATCTGTTGAGGTTTGATCAGCCCCAGCATTTT.

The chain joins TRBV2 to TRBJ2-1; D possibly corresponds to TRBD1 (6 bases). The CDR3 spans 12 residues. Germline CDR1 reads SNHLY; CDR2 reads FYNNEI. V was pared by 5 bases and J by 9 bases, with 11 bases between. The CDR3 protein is CASSSQGSEQFF. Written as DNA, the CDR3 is TGTGCCAGCAGTTCACAGGGCAGTGAGCAGTTCTTC.

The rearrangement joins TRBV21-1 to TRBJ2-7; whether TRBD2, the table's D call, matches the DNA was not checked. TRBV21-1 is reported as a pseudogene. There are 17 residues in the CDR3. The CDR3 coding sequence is TGTGCCAGCAGCAAATTCCGCACTAGCGGGGGGATTTACGAGCAGTACTTC. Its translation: CASSKFRTSGGIYEQYF.

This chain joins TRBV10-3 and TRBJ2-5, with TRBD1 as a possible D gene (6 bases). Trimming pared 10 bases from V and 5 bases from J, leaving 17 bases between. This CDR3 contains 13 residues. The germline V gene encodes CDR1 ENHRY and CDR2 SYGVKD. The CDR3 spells CATTFPGVETQYF. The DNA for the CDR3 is TGTGCCACGACATTTCCAGGGGTGGAGACCCAGTACTTC.

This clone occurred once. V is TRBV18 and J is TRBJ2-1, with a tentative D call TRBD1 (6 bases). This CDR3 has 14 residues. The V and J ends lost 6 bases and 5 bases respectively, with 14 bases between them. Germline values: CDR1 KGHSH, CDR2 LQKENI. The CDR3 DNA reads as TGTGCCAGCTCCATCGAACACAGGGACAATGAGCAGTTCTTC. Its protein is CASSIEHRDNEQFF.

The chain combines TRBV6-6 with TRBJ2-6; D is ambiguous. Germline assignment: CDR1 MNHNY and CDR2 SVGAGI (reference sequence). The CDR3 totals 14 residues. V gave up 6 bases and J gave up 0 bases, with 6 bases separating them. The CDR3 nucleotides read TGTGCCAGCAGGATGGGCTCTGGGGCCAACGTCCTGACTTTC. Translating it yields CASRMGSGANVLTF.

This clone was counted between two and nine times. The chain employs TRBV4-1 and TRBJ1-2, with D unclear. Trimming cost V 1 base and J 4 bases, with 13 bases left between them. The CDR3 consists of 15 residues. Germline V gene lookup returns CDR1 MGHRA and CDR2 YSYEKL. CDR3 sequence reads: CASSQVPQGSYGYTF. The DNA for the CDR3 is TGCGCCAGCAGCCAAGTCCCTCAAGGGTCCTATGGCTACACCTTC.

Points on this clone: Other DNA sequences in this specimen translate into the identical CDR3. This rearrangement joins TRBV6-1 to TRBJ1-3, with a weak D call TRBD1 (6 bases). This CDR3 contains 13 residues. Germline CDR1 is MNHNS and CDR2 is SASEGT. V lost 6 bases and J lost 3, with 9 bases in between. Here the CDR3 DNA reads TGTGCCAGCAGGACAGGATTTGGAAACACCATATATTTT. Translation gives CASRTGFGNTIYF.

The CDR3 loop is CASTLTPGTASYEQYF. The CDR3 coding sequence is TGCGCCAGCACCTTAACCCCCGGGACCGCCTCCTACGAGCAGTACTTC. The chain uses TRBV5-1 and TRBJ2-7; D is tentatively TRBD1 or TRBD2 (5 bases each). Per the germline V gene, CDR1 is SGHRS and CDR2 is YFSETQ. CDR3 length: 16 residues. The V end was cut by 6 bases, the J end by 0 bases, with 19 bases between.

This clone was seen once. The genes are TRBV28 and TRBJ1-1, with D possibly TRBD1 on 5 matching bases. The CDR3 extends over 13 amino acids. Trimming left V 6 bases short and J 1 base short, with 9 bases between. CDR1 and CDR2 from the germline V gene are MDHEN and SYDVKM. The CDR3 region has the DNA TGTGCCAGCAGGTGGGACGAGAACACTGAAGCTTTCTTT. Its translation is CASRWDENTEAFF.

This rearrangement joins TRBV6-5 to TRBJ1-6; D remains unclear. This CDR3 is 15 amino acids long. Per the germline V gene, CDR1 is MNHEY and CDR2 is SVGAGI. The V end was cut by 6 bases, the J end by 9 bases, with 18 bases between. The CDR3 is CASSRGLLTVSPLHF. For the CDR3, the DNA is TGTGCCAGCAGCCGTGGACTGTTAACGGTTTCACCCCTCCACTTT.

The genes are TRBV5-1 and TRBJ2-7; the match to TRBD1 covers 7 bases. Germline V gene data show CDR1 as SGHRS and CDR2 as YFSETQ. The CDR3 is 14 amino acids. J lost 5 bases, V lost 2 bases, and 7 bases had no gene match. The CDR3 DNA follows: TGCGCCAGCAGCTTCGGGACAGATATGGACGAGCAGTACTTC. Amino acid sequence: CASSFGTDMDEQYF.

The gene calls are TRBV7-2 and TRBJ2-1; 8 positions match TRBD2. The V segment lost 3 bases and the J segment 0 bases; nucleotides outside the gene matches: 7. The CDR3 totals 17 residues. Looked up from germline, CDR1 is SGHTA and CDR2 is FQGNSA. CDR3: CASSFASGRPSYNEQFF. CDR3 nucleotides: TGTGCCAGCAGCTTTGCCAGCGGGAGACCCTCCTACAATGAGCAGTTCTTC.

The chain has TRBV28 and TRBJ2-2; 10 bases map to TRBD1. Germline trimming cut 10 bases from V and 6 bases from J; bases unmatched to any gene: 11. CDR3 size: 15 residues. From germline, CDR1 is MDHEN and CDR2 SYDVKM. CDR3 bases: TGTGCCACCGTGACTGGGACAGGGGCGGCCGGGGAGCTGTTTTTT. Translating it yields CATVTGTGAAGELFF.

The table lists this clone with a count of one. CDR3 sequence reads: CASSRGTSGSYEQYF. The CDR3 DNA reads as TGTGCCAGCAGCCGAGGGACTAGCGGGAGCTACGAGCAGTACTTC. This chain connects TRBV28 to TRBJ2-7; 14 bases map to TRBD2. Germline V gene sequence: CDR1 MDHEN, CDR2 SYDVKM. With 6 bases clipped from V and 3 bases from J, the junction kept 4 bases outside the gene matches. This CDR3 is built from 15 residues.

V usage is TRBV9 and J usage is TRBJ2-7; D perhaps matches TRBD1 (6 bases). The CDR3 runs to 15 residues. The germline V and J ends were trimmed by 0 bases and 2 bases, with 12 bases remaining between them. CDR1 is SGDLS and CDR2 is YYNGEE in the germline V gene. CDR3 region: CASSVEATGTYEQYF. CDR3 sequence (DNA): TGTGCCAGCAGCGTAGAGGCCACAGGGACCTACGAGCAGTACTTC.

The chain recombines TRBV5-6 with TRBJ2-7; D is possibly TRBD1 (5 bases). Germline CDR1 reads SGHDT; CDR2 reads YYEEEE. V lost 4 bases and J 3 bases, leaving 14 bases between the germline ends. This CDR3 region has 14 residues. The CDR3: CASSTAGNIYEQYF. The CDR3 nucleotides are TGTGCCAGCAGCACCGCAGGGAATATCTACGAGCAGTACTTC.

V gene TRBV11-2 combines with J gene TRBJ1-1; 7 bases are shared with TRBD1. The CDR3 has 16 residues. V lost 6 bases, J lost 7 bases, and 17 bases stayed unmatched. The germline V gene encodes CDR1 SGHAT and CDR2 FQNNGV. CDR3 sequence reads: CASSRNRGAGGSEAFF. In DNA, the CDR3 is TGTGCCAGCAGTCGCAACCGGGGAGCAGGGGGGAGTGAAGCTTTCTTT.

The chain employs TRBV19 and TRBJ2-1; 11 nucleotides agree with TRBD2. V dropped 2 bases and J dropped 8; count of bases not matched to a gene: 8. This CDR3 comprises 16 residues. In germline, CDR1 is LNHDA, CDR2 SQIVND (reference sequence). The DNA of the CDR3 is TGTGCCAGTAGTATATATCTAGCGGGGGGAAGAGATGAGCAGTTCTTC. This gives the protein CASSIYLAGGRDEQFF.

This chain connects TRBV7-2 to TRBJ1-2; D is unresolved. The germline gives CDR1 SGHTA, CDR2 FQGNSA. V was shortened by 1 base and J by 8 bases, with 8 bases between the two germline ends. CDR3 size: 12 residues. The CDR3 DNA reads TGTGCCAGCAGCTTAGAGAATTGGGGCTACACCTTC. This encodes CASSLENWGYTF.